Below, 18 T cell receptor beta chains from the same sample are listed, as sequenced in a study of a mutant IDH1 vaccine in newly diagnosed glioma. Antigen specificity for these receptors is unknown. The sample's time point: week 35, safety follow-up. The study gave 300 ug of mutant IDH1 20-mer peptide per vaccine dose, with topical imiquimod. TCRdb's copy holds only in-frame clones and misses some; the assay was immunoSEQ multiplex PCR. This table holds 50,000 to 70,000 clones, about 90% found once. This material consisted of PBMCs, taken from a glioma patient whose treatment included an IDH1 peptide vaccine. These receptors all stem from a man aged 35 to 55 with glioma.

The chain joins TRBV2 to TRBJ2-1; possible D gene TRBD2, 6 bases. V lost 3 bases to trimming and J lost 2 bases, with 11 bases between them. The CDR3 is 15 amino acids. Germline CDR1 reads SNHLY; CDR2 reads FYNNEI. The CDR3 sequence is CASSDSGEPYNEQFF. The CDR3 bases are TGTGCCAGCAGTGATAGCGGAGAGCCCTACAATGAGCAGTTCTTC.

The V call is TRBV7-8, the J call TRBJ2-3; TRBD1 might be the D (5 bases). This CDR3 region has 13 residues. V lost 5 bases and J lost 5, with 11 bases in between. Germline-derived CDR1 and CDR2 are SGHVS and FQNEAQ. The CDR3 DNA is TGTGCCAGCAGCCGAGACAGTGAAGATACGCAGTATTTT. This translates into CASSRDSEDTQYF.

The CDR3 region has the DNA TGTGCCAGCAGTTTATACGACACCCCCTCAGGGAGAAACATTCAGTACTTC. This sequence encodes CASSLYDTPSGRNIQYF. The chain employs TRBV28 and TRBJ2-4; D assignment may be TRBD1 or TRBD2 (5 bases each). The CDR3 sequence is 17 residues long. The germline CDR1 and CDR2 sequences are MDHEN and SYDVKM. With 1 base removed from V and 6 bases from J, the gap between germline ends came to 19 bases.

The rearrangement joins TRBV7-8 to TRBJ2-5; 9 bases match TRBD1. Trimming removed 5 bases from V and 4 bases from J; junction bases left unmatched: 2. Germline CDR1 is SGHVS and CDR2 is FQNEAQ. This CDR3 is 13 amino acids long. In DNA, the CDR3 is TGTGCCAGCAGCCCGGGACAGGGAGAGACCCAGTACTTC. Amino acid sequence: CASSPGQGETQYF.

The chain uses TRBV6-5 and TRBJ1-1; no clear D. V shed 0 bases and J shed 1 base, with 6 bases lying between them. The CDR3 runs to 14 residues. CDR1 MNHEY and CDR2 SVGAGI come from the germline V gene. The CDR3 spells CASSYSIRNTEAFF. The CDR3 DNA follows: TGTGCCAGCAGTTACTCAATTAGGAACACTGAAGCTTTCTTT.

The rearrangement joins TRBV27 to TRBJ1-3, with D hard to call. Trimming took off 2 bases at V and 0 bases at J, with 8 bases between the two ends. This CDR3 is built from 15 residues. Germline values: CDR1 MNHEY, CDR2 SMNVEV (reference sequence). The CDR3 DNA follows: TGTGCCAGCAGTTTAAACATAGCCTCTGGAAACACCATATATTTT. Amino acid sequence: CASSLNIASGNTIYF.

The chain couples TRBV6-6 to TRBJ1-4; D uncertain. Germline loops: CDR1 MNHNY, CDR2 SVGAGI (reference sequence). Trimming removed 5 bases from V and 5 bases from J, with 12 bases in between. This CDR3 spans 14 amino acids. The CDR3 DNA reads as TGTGCCAGCAGTCGTGACGCAGAAAATGAAAAACTGTTTTTT. As protein: CASSRDAENEKLFF.

The V gene is TRBV5-1, the J gene TRBJ2-2; 12 bases are a match to TRBD2. The V gene's germline CDR1 is SGHRS and CDR2 YFSETQ. After removal of 4 bases from V and 7 bases from J, the junction contained 5 bases not matched to a gene. The CDR3 is made up of 15 amino acids. Written as DNA, the CDR3 is TGCGCCAGCAGCGCCCTAGCGGGAGGGGACGGGGAGCTGTTTTTT. Its translation: CASSALAGGDGELFF.

V usage is TRBV5-6 and J usage is TRBJ2-7; D is unresolved. This CDR3 region has 17 residues. Trimming took 4 bases from V and 2 from J, leaving 22 bases between them. Looked up from germline, CDR1 is SGHDT and CDR2 is YYEEEE. CDR3 sequence: CASSPFAELNKAYEQYF. The DNA of the CDR3 is TGTGCCAGCAGCCCTTTCGCGGAGTTGAACAAAGCCTACGAGCAGTACTTC.

This clone was picked up one time. J is TRBJ2-1 and V is TRBV14, with 11 bases fitting TRBD2. This CDR3 comprises 15 residues. Per the germline V gene, CDR1 is SGHDN and CDR2 is FVKESK. The ends lost 5 bases at V and 7 bases at J; junction bases unmatched: 7. Here the CDR3 reads CASSYLAGGGNEQFF. The CDR3 DNA follows: TGTGCCAGCAGCTATCTAGCGGGAGGCGGTAATGAGCAGTTCTTC.

The V and J genes are TRBV27 and TRBJ2-3; 9 bases map to TRBD2. The junction had 10 bases not matched to a gene; V was cut back by 3 bases and J by 6 bases. The CDR3 extends over 16 amino acids. Per the germline V gene, CDR1 is MNHEY and CDR2 is SMNVEV (reference sequence). CDR3 sequence: CASSFRLAETGDTQYF. The CDR3 DNA follows: TGTGCCAGCAGTTTTCGACTAGCGGAAACGGGGGATACGCAGTATTTT.

This clone has only a few counts. DNA for the CDR3: TGTGCCAGCAGGTCCGACAGGGGTGCATCCTACGAGCAGTACTTC. Translation gives CASRSDRGASYEQYF. The V call is TRBV6-5, the J call TRBJ2-7; 8 nucleotides line up with TRBD1. V was clipped by 6 bases and J by 1 base; unmatched bases: 8. Germline V lookup: CDR1 MNHEY, CDR2 SVGAGI. The CDR3 is 15 residues long.

This clone was seen a single time. The chain carries TRBV29-1 and TRBJ2-6; no firm D call. The V gene lost 6 bases and the J gene lost 4 bases, with 10 bases spanning the gap. CDR3 size: 13 residues. Germline values: CDR1 SQVTM, CDR2 ANQGSEA. The DNA of the CDR3 is TGCAGCGTGGCGACATTCGGGGCCAACGTCCTGACTTTC. Translating it yields CSVATFGANVLTF.

V is TRBV15 and J is TRBJ1-5, with D hard to call. CDR3 length: 15 residues. The germline V gene encodes CDR1 LNHNV and CDR2 YYDKDF (reference sequence). Deletions cut 0 bases from V and 0 bases from J, with 6 bases between. In DNA, the CDR3 is TGTGCCACCAGCAGAGATGGGGATAGCAATCAGCCCCAGCATTTT. This codes for CATSRDGDSNQPQHF.

The CDR3 sequence is CASSRADSGGYGYTF. CDR3 nucleotide sequence: TGTGCCAGCAGTCGTGCGGACAGCGGCGGTTATGGCTACACCTTC. The chain has TRBV6-6 and TRBJ1-2; D possibly corresponds to TRBD1 (6 bases). The ends were cut back, 5 bases at V and 5 bases at J, with 18 bases in the middle. This CDR3 region has 15 residues. Germline CDR1 is MNHNY and CDR2 is SVGAGI (reference sequence).

The chain uses TRBV11-2 and TRBJ1-1, with 9 bases aligning to TRBD1. CDR3 length: 15 residues. Germline trimming cut 3 bases from V and 6 bases from J; bases unmatched to any gene: 8. Per germline, CDR1 SGHAT and CDR2 FQNNGV. CDR3 residues: CASSLRTGGAAEAFF. The CDR3 DNA reads TGTGCCAGCAGCTTGCGTACAGGGGGCGCCGCTGAAGCTTTCTTT.

This chain connects TRBV7-2 to TRBJ1-2, with TRBD1 matching 8 bases. The ends lost 4 bases at V and 4 bases at J; junction bases unmatched: 5. Germline V CDR1 and CDR2: SGHTA, FQGNSA. The CDR3 extends over 14 amino acids. CDR3 loop: CASSSHDRGYGYTF. In DNA form, the CDR3 reads TGTGCCAGCAGCTCGCACGACAGGGGCTATGGCTACACCTTC.

This chain connects TRBV2 to TRBJ1-5; 9 nucleotides agree with TRBD1. V trimming: 6 bases; J trimming: 4 bases; junction bases outside the gene matches: 7. This CDR3 is built from 15 residues. Germline CDR1 is SNHLY and CDR2 is FYNNEI. The CDR3 DNA reads as TGTGCCAGCAGAGACAGGGGGATTAGGAATCAGCCCCAGCATTTT. Residues: CASRDRGIRNQPQHF.